A selection of T cell receptor beta chains follows, all from one sample in a study of T-cell memory formation after mild COVID-19. A single record per CDR3 protein comes from TCRdb applying MiXCR to the 5' RACE reads. The table lists 350,000 to 550,000 distinct CDR3 sequences, 18% of them singletons, with under 25% in the top ten. Sequencing input: PBMCs or a T cell subset sorted from them (not recorded which). The source is a man in his late teens or twenties who had mild COVID-19 (a few samples of this study predate the infection). Cell type and time point are not known. Each CDR3 is given with its conserved first and last residue. The order of the fields is V gene, clone size, CDR3 length, J gene, D gene, CDR3 DNA, CDR3 protein. D genes are given only for firm matches. For some rows the clone size is stated as once, few or many, or as a class when expanded; others skip it.

TRBV10-3	NA	15	TRBJ2-5	NA	TGTGCCATCAGTGAGGTTGTAGGGAACCAGGAGACCCAGTACTTC	CAISEVVGNQETQYF
TRBV6-5	few	11	TRBJ1-2	TRBD1	TGTGCCAGCAGTTCGGGACAGGGGAACACCTTC	CASSSGQGNTF
TRBV20-1	few	14	TRBJ2-5	TRBD2	TGCAGCTGCGAGCGGGGGGGAAACCAAGAGCCCCAGTACTTC	CSCERGGNQEPQYF
TRBV6-5	few	14	TRBJ1-4	NA	TGTGCCAGCAGACCCGGGACTAGGGATGAAAAACTGTTTTTT	CASRPGTRDEKLFF
TRBV12-3/TRBV12-4	NA	14	TRBJ1-1	TRBD1	TGTGCCAGCACCCAGGGGGCGGTGAACACTGAAGCTTTCTTT	CASTQGAVNTEAFF
TRBV7-9	few	15	TRBJ2-7	TRBD2	TGTGCCAGCAGCCGGGGGGTCGCTACTTCCTACGAGCAGTACTTC	CASSRGVATSYEQYF
TRBV4-1	NA	19	TRBJ2-4	NA	TGCGCCAGCAGCCAAGATGGAGGCCGGGGTTCGGGGGCCAAAAACATTCAGTACTTC	CASSQDGGRGSGAKNIQYF
TRBV7-9	few	15	TRBJ1-6	NA	TGTGCCAGCAGCTTACCCGGCAGTACAAATTCACCCCTCCACTTT	CASSLPGSTNSPLHF
TRBV7-9	NA	14	TRBJ2-7	NA	TGTGCCAGCAGCTTATCATCAGGGCCCTACGAGCAGTACTTC	CASSLSSGPYEQYF
TRBV11-2	NA	15	TRBJ2-3	TRBD1	TGTGCCAGCAGCCCCCGGGACAGGGCCCGGGATACGCAGTATTTT	CASSPRDRARDTQYF